This is a list of T cell receptor beta chains from one sample in a study of T cell responses to AZD1222 COVID-19 vaccine. Measured with immunoSEQ multiplex PCR; TCRdb has only the in-frame clones, and not every one. The sample gives 150,000 to 250,000 clones, 80% to 95% of which show up once; less than 1.2% is in the top ten. Source: peripheral blood, taken 28 days after the second AZD1222 dose. These receptors were taken from an adult who received the AZD1222 COVID-19 vaccine. Each CDR3 is given with its conserved first and last residue. D genes are given only for firm matches. Only some rows state a clone size, as once, few, many or a class for expanded clones.

CDR3 protein	CDR3 DNA	V gene	J gene	clone size	D gene
CASSLAARDQPQHF	TGTGCCAGCAGCTTAGCAGCACGGGATCAGCCCCAGCATTTT	TRBV7-9	TRBJ1-5	-	-
CASSYVAGGTYEQYF	TGTGCCAGCAGTTACGTGGCAGGCGGTACCTACGAGCAGTACTTC	TRBV6-5	TRBJ2-7	-	-
CASRLGSRLGVSGANVLTF	TGTGCCAGCAGGCTAGGGTCTCGCCTCGGGGTCTCTGGGGCCAACGTCCTGACTTTC	TRBV13	TRBJ2-6	-	-
CASSNRTGYSPLHF	TGTGCCAGCAGCAACAGGACAGGGTATTCACCCCTCCACTTT	TRBV21-1	TRBJ1-6	-	-
CASGPMEETQYF	TGTGCCTCCGGGCCGATGGAAGAGACCCAGTACTTC	TRBV10-3	TRBJ2-5	-	-
CASSIVWGGTEAFF	TGTGCCAGTAGTATAGTCTGGGGGGGGACTGAAGCTTTCTTT	TRBV19	TRBJ1-1	-	-
CSAQGGYGYTF	TGCAGTGCCCAGGGTGGCTATGGCTACACATTC	TRBV20-1	TRBJ1-2	-	-
CASSELRAGGVPDTQYF	TGCGCCAGCAGTGAGCTTCGAGCGGGGGGTGTCCCAGATACGCAGTATTTT	TRBV10-1	TRBJ2-3	few	TRBD2
CASSPSTAPPQPQHF	TGTGCCAGCAGCCCTAGCACCGCCCCCCCCCAGCCCCAGCATTTT	TRBV28	TRBJ1-5	-	-
CASRTGQDNSPLHF	TGTGCCAGTAGGACAGGGCAAGATAATTCACCCCTCCACTTT	TRBV19	TRBJ1-6	-	TRBD1
CASSDPVGTATNEKLFF	TGTGCCAGCAGTGACCCCGTTGGAACTGCAACTAATGAAAAACTGTTTTTT	TRBV6-2/TRBV6-3	TRBJ1-4	-	-
CASSSRQGAEAFF	TGTGCCAGCAGCTCCCGACAGGGCGCTGAAGCTTTCTTT	TRBV11-3	TRBJ1-1	-	TRBD1
CASSQDLNSPLHF	TGTGCCAGCAGCCAAGATCTCAATTCACCCCTCCACTTT	TRBV4-2	TRBJ1-6	-	-
CASRQGSGHTEAFF	TGTGCCAGCAGACAAGGATCTGGACACACTGAAGCTTTCTTT	TRBV3-1/TRBV3-2	TRBJ1-1	-	-
CASSQGVQGREKLFF	TGTGCCAGCAGCCAGGGGGTGCAGGGTAGGGAAAAACTGTTTTTT	TRBV3-1/TRBV3-2	TRBJ1-4	-	-
CAINGGLYGYTF	TGTGCCATCAACGGCGGACTCTATGGCTACACCTTC	TRBV10-3	TRBJ1-2	-	-
CASDPGQGYGYTF	TGTGCCAGCGACCCTGGACAGGGCTATGGCTACACCTTC	TRBV28	TRBJ1-2	once	TRBD1
CAITPNRLAGGQYF	TGTGCCATCACCCCGAACCGACTAGCGGGGGGGCAGTACTTC	TRBV10-3	TRBJ2-7	-	TRBD2
CASSFPGKVGYTF	TGTGCCAGCAGTTTCCCGGGGAAAGTTGGCTACACCTTC	TRBV12-3/TRBV12-4	TRBJ1-2	-	-
CASSLGEWNTEAFF	TGTGCCAGCAGCTTGGGGGAATGGAACACTGAAGCTTTCTTT	TRBV5-5	TRBJ1-1	-	-
CASSRNWASGRGAQETQYF	TGTGCCAGCAGCCGCAATTGGGCCTCGGGGCGGGGGGCACAAGAGACCCAGTACTTC	TRBV3-1/TRBV3-2	TRBJ2-5	-	TRBD2
CASGTTDTQYF	TGTGCCAGCGGGACAACAGATACGCAGTATTTT	TRBV19	TRBJ2-3	-	-
CASRSQGGYEQYF	TGTGCCAGCAGATCTCAGGGGGGATACGAGCAGTACTTC	TRBV12-3/TRBV12-4	TRBJ2-7	-	-
CASSFGRGQSGYTF	TGTGCCAGCAGTTTCGGTAGGGGGCAGAGTGGCTACACCTTC	TRBV28	TRBJ1-2	-	TRBD1
CASSQGGSGGSEKLFF	TGTGCCAGCAGCCAAGGAGGTTCGGGAGGGAGTGAAAAACTGTTTTTT	TRBV3-1/TRBV3-2	TRBJ1-4	-	-
CAWSVRAWGSPLHF	TGTGCCTGGAGTGTACGGGCGTGGGGCTCACCCCTCCACTTT	TRBV30	TRBJ1-6	-	-
CASSDNLSNQPQHF	TGTGCCAGCAGTGACAACTTGAGCAATCAGCCCCAGCATTTT	TRBV2	TRBJ1-5	once	-
CATSAGLFNEQFF	TGTGCCACCTCTGCGGGGCTTTTCAATGAGCAGTTCTTC	TRBV24-1	TRBJ2-1	-	-
CASSGGQTNYGYTF	TGTGCCAGCAGTGGGGGACAGACTAACTATGGCTACACCTTC	TRBV2	TRBJ1-2	once	TRBD1
CASSLSGQVYMNTEAFF	TGTGCCAGCAGTTTATCGGGACAGGTTTACATGAACACTGAAGCTTTCTTT	TRBV27	TRBJ1-1	-	TRBD1
CASSLAGGSNQPQHF	TGTGCCAGCAGCTTAGCCGGGGGTAGCAATCAGCCCCAGCATTTT	TRBV7-2	TRBJ1-5	-	-
CASSTTSEYEQYF	TGTGCCAGCTCAACCACGTCCGAGTACGAGCAGTACTTC	TRBV18	TRBJ2-7	-	-
CAWRTGLNTEAFF	TGTGCCTGGAGGACAGGGCTGAACACTGAAGCTTTCTTT	TRBV30	TRBJ1-1	-	TRBD1
CASSDPGGAGTEAFF	TGTGCCAGCAGTGATCCAGGGGGCGCGGGCACTGAAGCTTTCTTT	TRBV6-1	TRBJ1-1	-	TRBD1
CASSRGQGALNQPQHF	TGTGCCAGCTCACGGGGGCAGGGGGCCCTTAATCAGCCCCAGCATTTT	TRBV18	TRBJ1-5	-	TRBD1
CASSKDRAPGETQYF	TGCGCCAGCAGCAAGGACAGGGCCCCCGGAGAGACCCAGTACTTC	TRBV5-1	TRBJ2-5	-	TRBD1
CASSFQRGVADTQYF	TGTGCCAGCAGCTTCCAGCGGGGGGTTGCAGATACGCAGTATTTT	TRBV7-2	TRBJ2-3	-	TRBD2
CASSQSAGFGGSGNTIYF	TGTGCCAGCAGCCAAAGCGCGGGGTTTGGGGGATCTGGAAACACCATATATTTT	TRBV3-1/TRBV3-2	TRBJ1-3	-	-
CASSLGGGNTEAFF	TGTGCCAGCAGCTTAGGTGGAGGGAACACTGAAGCTTTCTTT	TRBV7-3	TRBJ1-1	-	-
CASSQAGTSGGPRSDTQYF	TGTGCCAGCAGCCAAGCCGGGACTAGCGGGGGGCCCCGTTCAGATACGCAGTATTTT	TRBV3-1/TRBV3-2	TRBJ2-3	-	TRBD2
CASSVSGTATGELFF	TGTGCCAGCAGCGTATCCGGGACAGCCACCGGGGAGCTGTTTTTT	TRBV9	TRBJ2-2	-	TRBD1
CASSQLDPDTQYF	TGCGCCAGCAGCCAGCTAGATCCAGATACGCAGTATTTT	TRBV4-1	TRBJ2-3	-	-
CASSELGERGEKLFF	TGCGCCAGCAGTGAGTTAGGGGAACGGGGCGAAAAACTGTTTTTT	TRBV10-2	TRBJ1-4	-	-
CASSIGQGSYNEQFF	TGTGCCAGTAGTATAGGTCAAGGGTCCTACAATGAGCAGTTCTTC	TRBV19	TRBJ2-1	-	-
CASSFIGTNTEAFF	TGTGCCAGCAGCTTTATAGGAACAAACACTGAAGCTTTCTTT	TRBV7-2	TRBJ1-1	-	-
CAIREGTGQGYGYTF	TGTGCCATCAGGGAGGGAACAGGGCAAGGCTATGGCTACACCTTC	TRBV10-3	TRBJ1-2	-	-
CASSQSLNSNQPQHF	TGTGCCAGCAGCCAGTCTCTGAATAGCAATCAGCCCCAGCATTTT	TRBV7-2	TRBJ1-5	once	-
CASSPPGQNNSPLHF	TGTGCCAGCTCACCACCGGGACAAAATAATTCACCCCTCCACTTT	TRBV18	TRBJ1-6	-	-
CASRDQGWAGELFF	TGTGCCAGCAGGGACCAGGGTTGGGCCGGGGAGCTGTTTTTT	TRBV3-1/TRBV3-2	TRBJ2-2	once	-
CATSDSQGWNGYTF	TGTGCCACCAGTGATTCCCAGGGGTGGAATGGCTACACCTTC	TRBV24-1	TRBJ1-2	-	-
CASSPGQGPNSYNEQFF	TGTGCCAGCAGCCCGGGGCAGGGACCTAACTCCTACAATGAGCAGTTCTTC	TRBV7-9	TRBJ2-1	-	-
CASSSNRGREQFF	TGTGCCAGCAGCTCCAACAGGGGGCGTGAGCAGTTCTTC	TRBV7-2	TRBJ2-1	-	TRBD1